The present entry profiles one T cell receptor beta chain with its context. The antigen remains unidentified. This sample is part of a study of cytomegalovirus exposure and HLA in healthy donors. The CDR3 sequence is 13 residues long. Germline CDR1 reads LNHDA; CDR2 reads SQIVND (reference sequence). Trimming at V came to 4 bases and at J to 6 bases, leaving 3 bases not matched to a gene. The PCR employed 60 Vbeta primers together with 13 Jbeta primers. Measured with immunoSEQ multiplex PCR; TCRdb has only the in-frame clones, and not every one. The sample shows fewer than 200,000 clones, less than 85% of them seen only once. Regarding the study as a whole: Many donors shared some public TCRs, even though most TCR sequences were rare. Later genetic work tied a missense DCLRE1C variant to beta-chain V and J trimming. Earlier findings revealed that most TCR beta V segments proved productive either about 87% or about 30% of the time.

The receptor's source is a man aged 55 to 70 in good health and CMV-seronegative. The chain recombines TRBV19 with TRBJ1-5, with TRBD1 identical over 7 bases. The sequencing input was PBMCs. In nucleotides, the CDR3 is TGTGCCAGTAGTAGACAGGGCCCTCAGCCCCAGCATTTT. Translating gives CASSRQGPQPQHF.